Below, one T cell receptor (beta chain) is given with its context. Its antigen has not been determined. Qualities for individual bases were not recorded, and no much larger clone is one base off. Explained via the paper, the time point label denotes: cells obtained before transplantation from donor or recipient. CD3+CD4+ and CD3+CD8+ populations were FACS-sorted from unstimulated pre-transplant donor and recipient cells taken from spleen or lymph nodes. The data are from a study of graft-versus-host responses after intestinal transplantation (dated by TCRdb to the early 2020s). At the level of the whole study: The transplants that recipients got were multivisceral, liver-intestinal, or isolated intestinal. Anti-thymocyte globulin induction was given to all recipients, followed by maintenance tacrolimus and steroids for approximately 3 years. Bulk TCR-beta CDR3 sequencing was used to track graft-versus-host and host-versus-graft alloreactive T cell clones in the graft, circulation and bone marrow after intestinal transplantation. To identify alloreactive clones, pre-transplant mixed lymphocyte reaction products were sequenced and compared with unstimulated pre-transplant donor and recipient T cells. A cohort of roughly 25 intestinal transplant recipients, including one retransplant, was enrolled, and 3 patients lacking pretransplant specimens were excluded. A peak of at least 4% donor T cells among recipient peripheral blood mononuclear cells was the definition used for donor T cell macrochimerism. Rather than being sequenced by the commercial service, samples from a few later patients were sequenced in-house on an Illumina MiSeq and processed with MiXCR.

The library was built by means of the immunoSEQ multiplex PCR assay. For most patients, genomic DNA was isolated with the Qiagen DNeasy Blood and Tissue Kit and sent frozen to Adaptive Biotechnologies for TCR sequencing. For most patients, genomic DNA was subjected to high-throughput TCR-beta CDR3 sequencing by Adaptive Biotechnologies. In the paper's pipeline: Adaptive's ImmunoSEQ software was the source of the TCR sequencing data for 15 to 20 patients, while a few other patients were processed with MiXCR and VDJtools. To correct CD4 versus CD8 sorting errors, any sequence found in both subsets at a frequency ratio below 5:1 was removed. CDR3 nucleotide sequences shared between donor and recipient were removed because their origin could not be assigned. To be classed as alloreactive, a clone needed at least 2-fold expansion over unstimulated cells and a minimum CFSE-low frequency of 0.002% (template counts) or 0.001% (read counts). Clones detected in sequenced pre-transplant spleen, lymph node, or MLR CFSE-low populations of the donor or recipient were defined as mappable. Cumulative frequency of alloreactive clones was calculated as a percentage of all sequences weighted by copy number. This immuneACCESS table, as held by TCRdb, lists in-frame sequences with V and J called but not all clones. Of the missing ones, under half trace to an unresolved V gene in checked studies; the others have no known cause. That table supplies the V and J calls and clone size; D and trimming were determined from the DNA. The sample profile shows under 45,000 clones; roughly 94% of them were found once. The ten largest account for over 0.2% of the sample.

Broad study findings and their caveats: Peak levels of circulating GvH clones were associated with declines in HvG clones early after transplant. The relatively low number and heterogeneity of intestinal transplant patients limited the conclusions. GvH clones were detected in recipient bone marrow, and some of these GvH clones were observed earlier in ileal mucosa or blood, consistent with an intestinal mucosal origin. Patients with donor T cell macrochimerism had high GvH to HvG T cell clonal ratios in their allografts.

The germline V gene yields KGHSH for CDR1 and LQKENI for CDR2. The CDR3 numbers 16 residues from cysteine through phenylalanine. CDR3 DNA is the only sequence kept; it has 48 bases, read in frame from the first base. Trimmed from V: 9 bases; trimmed from J: 0 bases; junction bases lacking a gene match: 8. Rearrangement joined TRBV18 to TRBJ2-7, with 13 bases aligning to TRBD2. The TCR originated in a human donor who was the organ donor for an intestinal transplant. Sequencing used unstimulated CD4+ T cells sorted from spleen or lymph node cells, obtained before transplant. CDR3 loop: CASRTSGGLSSYEQYF. The DNA reads as follows: TGTGCCAGTAGGACTAGCGGGGGCCTCAGCTCCTACGAGCAGTACTTC. Beyond the CDR3, the reference TRBV18 and TRBJ2-7 genes provide the residues; the full variable domain reads: NAGVMQNPRHLVRRRGQEARLRCSPMKGHSHVYWYRQLPEEGLKFMVYLQKENIIDESGMPKERFSAEFPKEGPSILRIQQVVRGDSAAYFCASRTSGGLSSYEQYFGPGTRLTVT.